This TCR beta chain was sequenced during a study of technical replicates of blood from a few donors. The length of the CDR3 is 12 residues. Between the trimmed V and J ends, which lost 5 bases and 7 bases, there was a span of 11 bases. Germline CDR1 and CDR2: SEHNR and FQNEAQ (reference sequence). Generated by immunoSEQ multiplex PCR, the TCRdb table keeps only in-frame clones and is missing some. The data contain tens of thousands of clones, 90% to 95% of them singletons. J is TRBJ1-2 and V is TRBV7-9; D is perhaps TRBD1 (6 bases). The receptor was isolated from a human donor in good health. The sample was T cells isolated from PBMCs. CDR3 protein: CASSPTGTGYTF. CDR3 nucleotides: TGTGCCAGCAGCCCGACAGGCACTGGCTACACCTTC.